Below, 19 T cell receptor beta chains from the same sample are listed, as sequenced in a study of T cells after yellow fever vaccination. Each CDR3 protein is one row after TCRdb ran MiXCR on the 5' RACE reads. The sample lists just over 250,000 distinct CDR3 sequences, about 5% occurring once. Sample: CD4+ T cells sorted from PBMCs, taken on the day of the yellow fever booster vaccination. These receptors were collected from a man aged 18 to 30 who received the YFV17D yellow fever vaccine.

This clonotype was found a few times. The CDR3 region has the DNA TGCGCCAGCAAATTGACGTTCCAACAAGAGACCCAGTACTTC. It is translated as CASKLTFQQETQYF. The rearrangement joins TRBV5-1 to TRBJ2-5; D remains ambiguous. In germline, CDR1 is SGHRS, CDR2 YFSETQ. The CDR3 totals 14 residues. The V end lost 6 bases, the J end lost 2 bases, and 14 bases lay between the germline ends.

This clonotype was detected a few times. This sequence joins TRBV6-5 and TRBJ2-7, with TRBD1 matching over 7 bases. Per germline, CDR1 MNHEY and CDR2 SVGAGI. The CDR3 contains 14 residues. J was trimmed by 9 bases and V by 5 bases; bases with no gene match: 13. CDR3 sequence: CASSIFRDSTVQYV. The CDR3 region has the DNA TGTGCCAGCAGTATATTCCGGGACAGTACGGTGCAGTACGTC.

This rearrangement joins TRBV27 to TRBJ1-5; 11 positions agree with TRBD1. With 2 bases clipped from V and 1 base from J, the junction kept 13 bases outside the gene matches. The CDR3 consists of 20 residues. CDR1 is MNHEY and CDR2 is SMNVEV in the germline V gene (reference sequence). The CDR3 sequence is CASSLTPPGQGGLSNQPQHF. CDR3 bases: TGTGCCAGCAGTTTAACGCCCCCGGGACAGGGGGGATTGAGCAATCAGCCCCAGCATTTT.

This clonotype was recorded at least ten times. The CDR3 DNA is TGTGCCAGCAGTTCTGGACGCAGCACAGATACGCAGTATTTT. The encoded protein is CASSSGRSTDTQYF. The gene calls are TRBV7-2 and TRBJ2-3, with D uncertain. Trimming took 6 bases from V and 0 from J, leaving 10 bases between them. The CDR3 sequence is 14 residues long. Germline V gene data show CDR1 as SGHTA and CDR2 as FQGNSA. Looking up the rest from reference TRBV7-2 and TRBJ2-3 gives the full variable domain: GAGVSQSPSNKVTEKGKDVELRCDPISGHTALYWYRQSLGQGLEFLIYFQGNSAPDKSGLPSDRFSAERTGGSVSTLTIQRTQQEDSAVYLCASSSGRSTDTQYFGPGTRLTVL.

In this sample, this clonotype turned up a few times. The CDR3 loop is CASSFSGGAVETQYF. The CDR3 DNA is TGTGCCAGCAGTTTCAGCGGGGGGGCCGTAGAGACCCAGTACTTC. This rearrangement joins TRBV6-5 to TRBJ2-5, with 10 bases fitting TRBD2. The CDR3 is made up of 15 amino acids. CDR1 is MNHEY, CDR2 SVGAGI, per germline. Trimming at V came to 4 bases and at J to 4 bases, leaving 6 bases not matched to a gene.

V gene TRBV6-2 or TRBV6-3 combines with J gene TRBJ1-6; TRBD1 is a possible D gene (5 bases). This CDR3 has 17 residues. V lost 6 bases and J lost 3, with 18 bases in between. Germline assignment: CDR1 MNHEY and CDR2 SVGEGT. The CDR3 here is CASSRNRDGRYNSPLHF. The CDR3 bases are TGTGCCAGCAGCCGAAATCGGGACGGACGCTATAATTCACCCCTCCACTTT.

The rearrangement uses TRBV19 and TRBJ2-1; 9 bases match TRBD2. Unmatched junction bases numbered 7, after V lost 6 bases and J lost 4 bases. The CDR3 consists of 15 residues. CDR1 and CDR2 (germline): LNHDA, SQIVND (reference sequence). The CDR3 is CASSPQTSGYNEQFF. CDR3 coding DNA: TGTGCCAGTAGCCCTCAGACTAGCGGTTACAATGAGCAGTTCTTC.

The J gene is TRBJ1-2, the V gene TRBV4-1; TRBD1 aligns across 7 bases. The V gene's germline CDR1 is MGHRA and CDR2 YSYEKL. This CDR3 spans 14 amino acids. J lost 10 bases, V lost 2 bases, and 10 bases had no gene match. CDR3 sequence: CASSQQDRLPDYTF. The DNA of the CDR3 is TGCGCCAGCAGCCAACAGGACAGGCTTCCCGACTACACCTTC.

The chain links TRBV7-2 to TRBJ1-1; 9 bases agree with TRBD1. Looked up from germline, CDR1 is SGHTA and CDR2 is FQGNSA. Losses at the gene ends were 5 bases for V and 2 bases for J; bases not matched to a gene: 6. This CDR3 has 15 amino acids. The DNA for the CDR3 is TGTGCCAGCAGCATATGGGGACAGGGTAACACTGAAGCTTTCTTT. Protein: CASSIWGQGNTEAFF.

The sample holds many counts of this clonotype. The genes are TRBV5-1 and TRBJ2-5; 11 bases fit TRBD2. V shed 4 bases and J 0 bases; nucleotides not matched to a gene: 8. Germline loops: CDR1 SGHRS, CDR2 YFSETQ. The CDR3 is made up of 17 amino acids. CDR3 sequence reads: CASSPGSSGGYQETQYF. The CDR3 nucleotides read TGCGCCAGCAGCCCGGGATCTAGCGGGGGGTACCAAGAGACCCAGTACTTC. The complete variable domain, with remaining parts taken from reference TRBV5-1 and TRBJ2-5, reads KAGVTQTPRYLIKTRGQQVTLSCSPISGHRSVSWYQQTPGQGLQFLFEYFSETQRNKGNFPGRFSGRQFSNSRSEMNVSTLELGDSALYLCASSPGSSGGYQETQYFGPGTRLLVL.

This clonotype has ten or more counts. The chain employs TRBV7-2 and TRBJ1-1, with D possibly being TRBD1 (6 bases). Germline CDR1 and CDR2: SGHTA and FQGNSA. This CDR3 comprises 14 residues. Trimming removed 4 bases from V and 4 bases from J, with 13 bases in between. The CDR3 reads CASSSSYRVTEAFF. The DNA of the CDR3 is TGTGCCAGCAGCTCGAGCTACAGGGTCACTGAAGCTTTCTTT.

In its sample, this clonotype was seen many times. This rearrangement joins TRBV6-5 to TRBJ1-1; no clear D. Germline V gene sequence: CDR1 MNHEY, CDR2 SVGAGI. V was shortened by 7 bases and J by 1 base, with 4 bases between the two germline ends. This CDR3 has 11 residues. The CDR3 sequence is CASTANTEAFF. CDR3 nucleotide sequence: TGTGCCAGCACAGCGAACACTGAAGCTTTCTTT.

This clonotype has just a few counts. The gene calls are TRBV7-3 and TRBJ2-1; unclear D gene. Germline CDR1 is SGHTA and CDR2 is FQGTGA. The V gene lost 5 bases and the J gene lost 8 bases, with 16 bases spanning the gap. The CDR3 is made up of 14 amino acids. The CDR3 DNA sequence: TGTGCCAGCAGCCTCCTTCCCCTTTACTATGAGCAGTTCTTC. Its protein product is CASSLLPLYYEQFF.

The chain has TRBV12-3 or TRBV12-4 and TRBJ1-2; TRBD1 might be the D (5 bases). The CDR3 runs to 14 residues. The germline V and J ends were trimmed by 3 bases and 11 bases, with 19 bases remaining between them. CDR3 in amino acids: CASSLNGARPGYTF. The CDR3 DNA sequence: TGTGCCAGCAGTTTGAATGGGGCACGGCCGGGGTACACCTTC.

This clonotype occurred many times. The chain joins TRBV7-3 to TRBJ1-1; the D gene is possibly TRBD1 (6 bases). CDR1 and CDR2 from the germline V gene are SGHTA and FQGTGA. V dropped 6 bases and J dropped 2 bases, with 13 bases sitting between them. The CDR3 is 14 amino acids. In nucleotides, the CDR3 is TGTGCCAGCAGTGGCACAGGGTCTAACACTGAAGCTTTCTTT. This translates into CASSGTGSNTEAFF. The full variable domain, in which reference TRBV7-3 and TRBJ1-1 provide the parts outside the CDR3, is GAGVSQTPSNKVTEKGKYVELRCDPISGHTALYWYRQSLGQGPEFLIYFQGTGAADDSGLPNDRFFAVRPEGSVSTLKIQRTERGDSAVYLCASSGTGSNTEAFFGQGTRLTVV.

Many counts were recorded for this clonotype. The chain recombines TRBV7-2 with TRBJ2-3; no reliable D call. From germline, CDR1 is SGHTA and CDR2 FQGNSA. The CDR3 runs 13 residues. The germline V and J ends were trimmed by 5 bases and 6 bases, with 12 bases remaining between them. In DNA form, the CDR3 reads TGTGCCAGCAGCCGACCCCCCGGGGATACGCAGTATTTT. Its translation is CASSRPPGDTQYF.

This clonotype was detected only a few times. The chain joins TRBV6-1 to TRBJ2-7, with 9 bases fitting TRBD2. Germline-derived CDR1 and CDR2 are MNHNS and SASEGT. The V and J ends lost 7 bases and 5 bases, in that order; junction bases with no gene match: 9. There are 14 residues in the CDR3. The CDR3 protein is CASTRSSGGNEQYV. As DNA, the CDR3 is TGTGCCAGCACCAGAAGTAGCGGGGGCAACGAGCAGTACGTC.

The chain uses TRBV2 and TRBJ2-4, with D maybe TRBD1 (7 bases). Trimming shortened V by 0 bases and J by 0 bases, and 21 bases separated the two germline ends. CDR1 is SNHLY and CDR2 is FYNNEI in the germline V gene. The CDR3 is made up of 20 amino acids. CDR3 region: CASSEARDSSRELAKNIQYF. The CDR3 DNA reads TGTGCCAGCAGTGAAGCGCGGGACAGTTCGAGGGAGCTAGCCAAAAACATTCAGTACTTC. The whole variable domain, remainder taken from reference TRBV2 and TRBJ2-4, is EPEVTQTPSHQVTQMGQEVILRCVPISNHLYFYWYRQILGQKVEFLVSFYNNEISEKSEIFDDQFSVERPDGSNFTLKIRSTKLEDSAMYFCASSEARDSSRELAKNIQYFGAGTRLSVL.

DNA for the CDR3: TGTGCCAGCAGTCCCCCCGCGAGGCGGCACACCGGGGAGCTGTTTTTT. It yields the protein CASSPPARRHTGELFF. The rearrangement joins TRBV6-6 to TRBJ2-2; no firm D call. The V gene's germline CDR1 is MNHNY and CDR2 SVGAGI (reference sequence). The CDR3 sequence is 16 residues long. Trimming took off 5 bases at V and 3 bases at J, with 16 bases between the two ends.